Given below is one T cell receptor (beta chain) in context. The data stem from a study of blood T cell repertoires in COVID-19. Clones were sequenced by immunoSEQ multiplex PCR, and TCRdb holds only the in-frame ones, with some missing. The table includes some 100,000 clones, 85% to 90% detected once. Germline assignment: CDR1 MDHEN and CDR2 SYDVKM. The V end was cut by 3 bases, the J end by 3 bases, with 11 bases between. The CDR3 is 15 amino acids. The sequenced sample consisted of peripheral blood. The sequence was obtained from a human donor with active COVID-19. The donor label of this sample is uncertain. The gene calls are TRBV28 and TRBJ1-4; TRBD1 might be the D (5 bases). CDR3 nucleotide sequence: TGTGCCAGCAGTTTTCTACGGGGGGCTAATGAAAAACTGTTTTTT. This codes for CASSFLRGANEKLFF.